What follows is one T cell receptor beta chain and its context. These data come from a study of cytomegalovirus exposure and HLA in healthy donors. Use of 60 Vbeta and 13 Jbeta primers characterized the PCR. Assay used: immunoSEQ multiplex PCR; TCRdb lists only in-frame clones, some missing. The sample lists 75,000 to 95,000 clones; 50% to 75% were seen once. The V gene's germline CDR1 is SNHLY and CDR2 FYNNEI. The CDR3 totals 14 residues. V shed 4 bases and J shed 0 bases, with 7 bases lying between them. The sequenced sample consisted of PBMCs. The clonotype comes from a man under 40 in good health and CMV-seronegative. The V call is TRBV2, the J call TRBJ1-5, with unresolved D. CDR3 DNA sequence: TGTGCCAGCAGTGGCGCCGATAGCAATCAGCCCCAGCATTTT. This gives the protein CASSGADSNQPQHF.